Listed below are T cell receptor beta chains from one sample, sequenced in a study of cytomegalovirus exposure and HLA in healthy donors. TCRdb's table, derived via immunoSEQ multiplex PCR, lists solely in-frame clones and lacks some. The sample consists of around 190,000 clones, around 76% of them appearing once. The sequenced sample was PBMCs. Receptor source: a man aged 25-40 years in good health and CMV-seronegative. Each CDR3 is given with its conserved first and last residue. D genes are given only for firm matches. Expanded clones get a size class; other rows say once, few or many, or leave the size out.

cdr3_nt: TGTGCCAGCAGCTCCAACGTTTTTCAGGGGTCCAATGAGCAGTTCTTC; cdr3_aa: CASSSNVFQGSNEQFF; j_call: TRBJ2-1; d_call: .; v_call: TRBV7-8; clone_size: once
cdr3_nt: TGTGCCAGCAGCCTTGACAGGGGGAGGAACACTGAAGCTTTCTTT; cdr3_aa: CASSLDRGRNTEAFF; j_call: TRBJ1-1; d_call: TRBD1; v_call: TRBV11-1; clone_size: once
cdr3_nt: TGTGCCAGCAGTTACTCATTACGGGAGTACGAGCAGTACTTC; cdr3_aa: CASSYSLREYEQYF; j_call: TRBJ2-7; d_call: .; v_call: TRBV6-5; clone_size: .
cdr3_nt: TGTGCCAGCAGCAAGCGCGACACCGGGGAGCTGTTTTTT; cdr3_aa: CASSKRDTGELFF; j_call: TRBJ2-2; d_call: .; v_call: TRBV7-9; clone_size: .
cdr3_nt: TGTGCCACGGGGCCTGGGGGACAGATCTACGAGCAGTACTTC; cdr3_aa: CATGPGGQIYEQYF; j_call: TRBJ2-7; d_call: TRBD1; v_call: TRBV10-3; clone_size: .
cdr3_nt: TGTGCTAGCAGCTTCGGACTAGCGGAGAACACCGGGGAGCTGTTTTTT; cdr3_aa: CASSFGLAENTGELFF; j_call: TRBJ2-2; d_call: TRBD2; v_call: TRBV7-7; clone_size: .
cdr3_nt: TGTGCCAGCAGTTACGGCGTCCTAGCTATCAATGAGCAGTTCTTC; cdr3_aa: CASSYGVLAINEQFF; j_call: TRBJ2-1; d_call: .; v_call: TRBV6-5; clone_size: .
cdr3_nt: TGTGCCAGCAGTGCGGAGGCCCTTGGGTCTCCTGAAGCTTTCTTT; cdr3_aa: CASSAEALGSPEAFF; j_call: TRBJ1-1; d_call: .; v_call: TRBV6-1; clone_size: .
cdr3_nt: TGTGCCAGCAGCGACCGGGACAGGGAGTCCTACGAGCAGTACTTC; cdr3_aa: CASSDRDRESYEQYF; j_call: TRBJ2-7; d_call: .; v_call: TRBV21-1; clone_size: .
cdr3_nt: TGTGCCAGCAGCTTAGGCCTAGCGATCAATGAGCAGTTCTTC; cdr3_aa: CASSLGLAINEQFF; j_call: TRBJ2-1; d_call: .; v_call: TRBV7-2; clone_size: .
cdr3_nt: TGCAGCGTTGCGGACTCTAACACCGGGGAGCTGTTTTTT; cdr3_aa: CSVADSNTGELFF; j_call: TRBJ2-2; d_call: .; v_call: TRBV29-1; clone_size: .
cdr3_nt: TGTGCCAGCAGCTTAGAAGGAGGCATGAGCGGGAGATCTTACGGGCAGTACTTC; cdr3_aa: CASSLEGGMSGRSYGQYF; j_call: TRBJ2-7; d_call: TRBD2; v_call: TRBV11-2; clone_size: .